This T cell receptor beta chain was retrieved from a study of identical twins. Findings of the study overall: Out-of-frame alpha sequences shared by twins showed excess low generation probability. The analysis was cross-sectional rather than longitudinal within donors. Weaker excess sharing between twins was seen in beta out-of-frame sequences.

This clonotype was recorded many times. Its antigen remains unknown. One entry per CDR3 protein, called by TCRdb with MiXCR from the 5' RACE reads. The sample has under 900,000 distinct CDR3 sequences, around 12% seen once; the top ten hold around 1.6%. The V end was cut by 0 bases, the J end by 7 bases, with 2 bases between. The CDR3 extends over 11 amino acids. Per the germline V gene, CDR1 is SNHLY and CDR2 is FYNNEI. This sample was shared with a second study, whose subject was yellow fever vaccine responses in identical twins. According to that study: Among the twins, the vaccine T cell response reportedly seemed partly convergent and partly personalized.

Sample: PBMCs. This sequence was found in a woman under 30 in good health. The V and J genes are TRBV2 and TRBJ2-3; D is undetermined. The CDR3 nucleotides read TGTGCCAGCAGTGAAGCCAATACGCAGTATTTT. It specifies CASSEANTQYF.